The TCR beta chain under discussion was sequenced for a study of T cell responses to AZD1222 COVID-19 vaccine. Across the whole study: Pooling covered second doses at about 4 or about 12 weeks.

Of note for this clone: No antigen is known for it. Other DNA sequences of this sample code for an identical CDR3.

There are 14 residues in the CDR3. Trimming removed 4 bases from V and 4 bases from J; junction bases left unmatched: 5. CDR1 LGHDT and CDR2 YNNKEL come from the germline V gene (reference sequence). TCRdb keeps only in-frame clones here, not all; method: immunoSEQ multiplex PCR. The table lists more than 250,000 clones, 85% to 95% of them singletons. Overall study results and limits: Donors in the cohort were predominantly white British and more often female, and clonal diversity was possibly underestimated. Spike-specific TCR breadth and depth grew following two AZD1222 doses. CD4 TCRs covered the whole spike, strongest at regions 160-218 and 743-854.

The V gene is TRBV3-1 (or the pseudogene TRBV3-2), the J gene TRBJ2-5, with 8 bases that match TRBD1. The sample here was peripheral blood, taken on day 0 of AZD1222 vaccination. This receptor was taken from an adult in good health. The CDR3, as DNA: TGTGCCAGCAGCCCGACAGGGGTGAGAGAGACCCAGTACTTC. This gives the protein CASSPTGVRETQYF.